One sample yielded the 23 T cell receptor beta chains listed below, sequenced in a study of identical twins listed by TCRdb under 2016. The library was prepared using 5' RACE. TCRdb records Illumina HiSeq 2000 as the sequencer. TCRdb took the public reads, trimmed them with fastp at Q25, ran MiXCR for clone calling and kept in-frame beta chains. All rows with the same CDR3 protein become a single entry with the most common DNA and genes. This sample comprises some 1,600,000 distinct CDR3 sequences, about 31% of them detected only once. The ten top clones hold about 0.25% of the sample. The sequencing input was cord blood. These receptors were collected from a newborn girl in good health.

This clonotype was found many times. The chain combines TRBV29-1 with TRBJ2-1; the D gene is possibly TRBD2 (6 bases). This CDR3 has 14 residues. CDR1 and CDR2 (germline): SQVTM, ANQGSEA. With 1 base removed from V and 2 bases from J, the gap between germline ends came to 9 bases. CDR3 protein: CSVEGSGPYNEQFF. CDR3 sequence (DNA): TGCAGCGTTGAAGGTAGCGGACCCTACAATGAGCAGTTCTTC.

The V gene is TRBV20-1, the J gene TRBJ2-7; D is unresolved. The germline V gene encodes CDR1 DFQATT and CDR2 SNEGSKA (reference sequence). V lost 3 bases, J lost 4 bases, and 10 bases lay in between. This CDR3 has 12 amino acids. The CDR3 DNA follows: TGCAGTGCTAGGGCATATCGATACGAGCAGTACTTC. It is translated as CSARAYRYEQYF.

The chain couples TRBV11-1 to TRBJ2-1, with D hard to call. V lost 1 base, J lost 4 bases, and 20 bases lay in between. The CDR3 has 18 amino acids. Per the germline V gene, CDR1 is SGHAT and CDR2 is FQDESV (reference sequence). The DNA for the CDR3 is TGTGCCAGCAGCTTAGGCCAGGTACTAAGGCCTATGTACAATGAGCAGTTCTTC. It is translated as CASSLGQVLRPMYNEQFF. The full variable domain, rest sourced from reference TRBV11-1 and TRBJ2-1, is EAEVAQSPRYKITEKSQAVAFWCDPISGHATLYWYRQILGQGPELLVQFQDESVVDDSQLPKDRFSAERLKGVDSTLKIQPAELGDSAMYLCASSLGQVLRPMYNEQFFGPGTRLTVL.

This clonotype has a single count. Given a much more abundant clone one base away, this may be a read error. CDR3 coding DNA: TGTGCCCCGAAGGGGAACAACACAGAAACGCAGTATTTT. Residues: CAPKGNNTETQYF. The chain joins TRBV2 to TRBJ2-3; D is possibly TRBD1 (5 bases). The CDR3 sequence is 13 residues long. Germline loops: CDR1 SNHLY, CDR2 FYNNEI.

This clonotype appeared a few times. The chain joins TRBV7-9 to TRBJ2-5, with D perhaps TRBD1 (5 bases). CDR1 and CDR2 (germline): SEHNR, FQNEAQ (reference sequence). V lost 4 bases, J lost 10 bases, and 13 bases lay in between. This CDR3 region has 12 residues. This CDR3 reads CASSSGQARQYF. CDR3 nucleotides: TGTGCCAGCAGCTCAGGGCAGGCACGCCAGTACTTC.

This chain uses TRBV5-1 with TRBJ2-7, with 7 bases that match TRBD1. The junction had 6 bases not matched to a gene; V was cut back by 6 bases and J by 0 bases. This CDR3 comprises 14 residues. Germline V gene lookup returns CDR1 SGHRS and CDR2 YFSETQ. The CDR3 DNA reads as TGCGCCAGCATCTTATGGGACAGCTCCTACGAGCAGTACTTC. Protein sequence: CASILWDSSYEQYF. The whole variable domain, remainder taken from reference TRBV5-1 and TRBJ2-7, is KAGVTQTPRYLIKTRGQQVTLSCSPISGHRSVSWYQQTPGQGLQFLFEYFSETQRNKGNFPGRFSGRQFSNSRSEMNVSTLELGDSALYLCASILWDSSYEQYFGPGTRLTVT.

This clonotype was recorded at least ten times. The chain uses TRBV7-9 and TRBJ2-1, with TRBD2 identical over 12 bases. The CDR3 is 19 amino acids. Looked up from germline, CDR1 is SEHNR and CDR2 is FQNEAQ (reference sequence). Trimming took 5 bases from V and 0 from J; bases not matched to a gene: 11. In DNA form, the CDR3 reads TGTGCCAGCAGCCCCGGACTAGCGGGGTTCTCGAGCTCCTACAATGAGCAGTTCTTC. Protein product: CASSPGLAGFSSSYNEQFF.

This clonotype turned up a few times. V and J are TRBV20-1 and TRBJ1-2; 12 nucleotides agree with TRBD1. The CDR3 covers 16 residues. V dropped 4 bases and J dropped 2; count of bases not matched to a gene: 8. Looked up from germline, CDR1 is DFQATT and CDR2 is SNEGSKA (reference sequence). DNA of the CDR3: TGCAGTGCTATATCCGGGACAGGGGGCGAAAACTATGGCTACACCTTC. Residues: CSAISGTGGENYGYTF.

The rearrangement joins TRBV2 to TRBJ1-2, with TRBD1 identical over 7 bases. Trimming at V came to 8 bases and at J to 1 base, leaving 13 bases not matched to a gene. This CDR3 spans 16 amino acids. The V gene's germline CDR1 is SNHLY and CDR2 FYNNEI. The CDR3 reads CASGGQGEIYNYGYTF. The DNA of the CDR3 is TGTGCCAGCGGGGGGCAGGGGGAAATCTATAACTATGGCTACACCTTC.

The chain carries TRBV15 and TRBJ1-2; tentative D call: TRBD1 (5 bases). This CDR3 is 14 amino acids long. CDR1 is LNHNV, CDR2 YYDKDF, per germline (reference sequence). The ends were cut back, 0 bases at V and 4 bases at J, with 9 bases in the middle. The CDR3 loop is CATSRDAGLYGYTF. In DNA form, the CDR3 reads TGTGCCACCAGCAGAGACGCGGGGCTCTATGGCTACACCTTC.

A note on this clonotype: A much larger clone lies a single base off, so this may be a read error. V usage is TRBV11-2 and J usage is TRBJ2-1, with TRBD2 identical over 8 bases. The J call could be wrong; TRBJ2-7 is a better fit for the DNA end. The CDR3 runs to 16 residues. From germline, CDR1 is SGHAT and CDR2 FQNNGV. The CDR3 sequence is CASSLGWGTSNNEQYF. Here the CDR3 DNA reads TGTGCCAGCAGCTTAGGTTGGGGGACTAGTAACAATGAGCAGTACTTC.

A single count supports this clonotype. Compared with germline, one end of the junction differs, possibly owing to a read error. The J gene is TRBJ2-1, the V gene TRBV5-1, with TRBD2 matching over 10 bases. CDR3 length equals 16 residues. CDR1 is SGHRS, CDR2 YFSETQ, per germline. DNA of the CDR3: TGCGCCGGCAGCTTGGCCCCGGGACTAGCGAACAATGAGCAGTTCTTC. Encoded protein: CAGSLAPGLANNEQFF.

This clonotype is a singleton in its sample. A clone one base away is much larger, so this may be a read error. The rearrangement links TRBV5-1 to TRBJ2-5, with TRBD1 identical over 9 bases. Trimming took 2 bases from V and 11 from J; bases not matched to a gene: 10. Germline V gene lookup returns CDR1 SGHRS and CDR2 YFSETQ. This CDR3 region has 14 residues. CDR3 coding DNA: TGCGCCAGCAGCTTACGGACAGGGGTCAATGAGCAGTACTTC. Its protein is CASSLRTGVNEQYF.

This clonotype was detected a few times. CDR3 bases: TGCAGTCCCACGGAGGGTGGGCATGAGCAGTTCTTC. Its translation: CSPTEGGHEQFF. The V gene is TRBV20-1, the J gene TRBJ2-1; tentatively, D is TRBD2 (6 bases). V shed 8 bases and J shed 8 bases, with 16 bases lying between them. The CDR3 sequence is 12 residues long. In germline, CDR1 is DFQATT, CDR2 SNEGSKA (reference sequence).

The V and J genes are TRBV29-1 and TRBJ1-2; D is possibly TRBD1 (6 bases). The germline gives CDR1 SQVTM, CDR2 ANQGSEA. V was pared by 3 bases and J by 5 bases, with 16 bases between. CDR3 length: 14 amino acids. CDR3 loop: CSVELTGFSYGYTF. The DNA for the CDR3 is TGCAGCGTTGAGTTGACAGGTTTCTCTTATGGCTACACCTTC. Together with reference TRBV29-1 and TRBJ1-2, the CDR3 gives the full variable domain: SAVISQKPSRDICQRGTSLTIQCQVDSQVTMMFWYRQQPGQSLTLIATANQGSEATYESGFVIDKFPISRPNLTFSTLTVSNMSPEDSSIYLCSVELTGFSYGYTFGSGTRLTVV.

The chain carries TRBV5-1 and TRBJ2-7, with D maybe TRBD1 (6 bases). The V gene's germline CDR1 is SGHRS and CDR2 YFSETQ. This CDR3 is built from 15 residues. V was cut by 3 bases and J by 0 bases, with 13 bases left in between. CDR3 residues: CASSSGHVSSYEQYF. The CDR3 nucleotides are TGCGCCAGCAGCTCGGGACATGTGAGCTCCTACGAGCAGTACTTC.

The chain is built from TRBV6-1 and TRBJ2-3; 11 bases agree with TRBD2. V trimming: 1 base; J trimming: 2 bases; junction bases outside the gene matches: 5. Germline V CDR1 and CDR2: MNHNS, SASEGT. CDR3 size: 17 residues. The DNA for the CDR3 is TGTGCCAGCAGTGAAGTAGCGGGGGGGCTATTCACAGATACGCAGTATTTT. Translated, it gives CASSEVAGGLFTDTQYF.

The V and J genes are TRBV6-1 and TRBJ2-3; D perhaps matches TRBD2 (5 bases). The CDR3 loop spans 16 amino acids. Germline CDR1 MNHNS, CDR2 SASEGT. V gave up 1 base and J gave up 6 bases, with 17 bases separating them. The CDR3 DNA follows: TGTGCCAGCAGTGAAGGGCAATTTCGGAGAGGGGATACGCAGTATTTT. Its translation is CASSEGQFRRGDTQYF.

This clonotype was observed a few times. The V call is TRBV24-1, the J call TRBJ2-3; 11 bases line up with TRBD2. V gave up 5 bases and J gave up 5 bases; unmatched junction bases: 2. Germline CDR1 and CDR2: KGHDR and SFDVKD. The CDR3 has 14 residues. Here the CDR3 reads CATSALAGVDTQYF. The CDR3 DNA sequence: TGTGCCACCAGTGCACTAGCGGGAGTAGATACGCAGTATTTT.

The V and J genes are TRBV6-2 or TRBV6-3 and TRBJ2-3; D uncertain. Looked up from germline, CDR1 is MNHEY and CDR2 is SVGEGT. The CDR3 has 15 residues. Between the trimmed V and J ends, which lost 5 bases and 4 bases, there was a span of 16 bases. The CDR3 protein is CASSHSRRGADTQYF. In DNA, the CDR3 is TGTGCCAGCAGTCATTCCCGTAGAGGAGCAGATACGCAGTATTTT.

CDR3 in amino acids: CSADLGAYNEQYF. The CDR3 bases are TGCAGTGCTGACCTGGGCGCTTACAATGAGCAGTACTTC. The rearrangement joins TRBV20-1 to TRBJ2-1; D not resolved. The J call is in doubt because the DNA end fits TRBJ2-7 better. CDR1 is DFQATT, CDR2 SNEGSKA, per germline (reference sequence). The CDR3 is 13 residues long.

This clonotype appeared a few times. The rearrangement links TRBV28 to TRBJ2-3; 7 bases are shared with TRBD2. The J segment lost 5 bases and the V segment lost 3 bases, leaving 5 bases of the junction unmatched. Germline V gene lookup returns CDR1 MDHEN and CDR2 SYDVKM. This CDR3 is built from 14 residues. The CDR3 here is CASSLGREIDTQYF. The CDR3 DNA is TGTGCCAGCAGTTTGGGGCGGGAGATAGATACGCAGTATTTT.

The CDR3 DNA sequence: TGCAGCGTTGACCTGAGGGACAGACATACGGATGGCTACACCTTC. Amino acids: CSVDLRDRHTDGYTF. The genes are TRBV29-1 and TRBJ1-2, with 7 bases identical to TRBD1. With V trimmed by 3 bases and J by 6 bases, 13 bases remained unmatched. The germline V gene encodes CDR1 SQVTM and CDR2 ANQGSEA. The CDR3 is 15 residues long.